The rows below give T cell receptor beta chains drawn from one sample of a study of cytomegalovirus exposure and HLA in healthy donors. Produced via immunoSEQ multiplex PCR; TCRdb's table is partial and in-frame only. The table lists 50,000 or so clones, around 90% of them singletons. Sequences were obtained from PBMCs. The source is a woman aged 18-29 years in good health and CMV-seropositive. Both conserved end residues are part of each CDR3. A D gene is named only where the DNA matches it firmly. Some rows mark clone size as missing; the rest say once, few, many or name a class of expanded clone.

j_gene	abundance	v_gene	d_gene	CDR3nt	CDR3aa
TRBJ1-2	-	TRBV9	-	TGTGCCAGCAGCGCCAGAAAACCGGGACAAGATTATGAGCCAAGTGGCTACACCTTC	CASSARKPGQDYEPSGYTF
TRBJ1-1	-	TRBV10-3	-	TGTGCCATCAGTGGAGGACTCACTGAAGCTTTCTTT	CAISGGLTEAFF
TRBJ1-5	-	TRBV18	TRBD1	TGTGCCAGCTCAAGGAATCAGGGGGCAAGCAATCAGCCCCAGCATTTT	CASSRNQGASNQPQHF
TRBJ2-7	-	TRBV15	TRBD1	TGTGCCACCAGCAGTGAGATGGGACAGGGTATTTACGAGCAGTACTTC	CATSSEMGQGIYEQYF
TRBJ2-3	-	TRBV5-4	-	TGTGCCAGCAGCTCCCGCGGGACTGAGAGGGATACGCAGTATTTT	CASSSRGTERDTQYF
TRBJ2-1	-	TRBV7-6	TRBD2	TGTGCCAGCACCCCCGGACTAGCGGGGGGGAGTTCCTACAATGAGCAGTTCTTC	CASTPGLAGGSSYNEQFF
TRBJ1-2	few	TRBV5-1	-	TGCGCCAGCAGCTTGGATCCCTCGATTCACGAGGGCTACACCTTC	CASSLDPSIHEGYTF
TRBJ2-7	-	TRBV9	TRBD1	TGTGCCAGCAGCCCCCGTCAACAGGGGAACGAGCAGTACTTC	CASSPRQQGNEQYF
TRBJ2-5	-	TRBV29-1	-	TGCAGCGCCAACGCCATAGGGGCCAACCAAGAGACCCAGTACTTC	CSANAIGANQETQYF
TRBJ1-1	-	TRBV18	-	TGTGCCAGCTCACCATTTATAGAGGCGAACACTGAAGCTTTCTTT	CASSPFIEANTEAFF
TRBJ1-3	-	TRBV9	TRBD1	TGTGCCAGCAGCAGACAGGGGGACCGCGGAAACACCATATATTTT	CASSRQGDRGNTIYF
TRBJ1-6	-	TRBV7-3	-	TGTGCCAGCAGCTTATCAGGGTTCCTCGATTCACCCCTCCACTTT	CASSLSGFLDSPLHF
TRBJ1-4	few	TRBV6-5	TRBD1	TGTGCCAGCAGTTACCTATATACAGGGGGTTCTGAAAAACTGTTTTTT	CASSYLYTGGSEKLFF